The 3 T cell receptor beta chains presented below share a single source sample, sequenced in a study of blood T cell repertoires in COVID-19. Generated by immunoSEQ multiplex PCR, the TCRdb table keeps only in-frame clones and is missing some. This sample has some 260,000 clones, with about 86% found just once. Sequenced sample: PBMCs or T cells enriched from blood (not recorded which). These TCRs come from a man aged 25-45 years with acute COVID-19.

The chain combines TRBV6-5 with TRBJ1-5, with D unresolved. The CDR3 runs to 12 residues. Trimming removed 7 bases from V and 7 bases from J, with 11 bases in between. CDR1 and CDR2 from the germline V gene are MNHEY and SVGAGI. The CDR3 spells CASTEGSQPQHF. In nucleotides, the CDR3 is TGTGCCAGCACAGAGGGATCCCAGCCCCAGCATTTT.

The chain couples TRBV5-6 to TRBJ1-1; a weak D match, TRBD1 (6 bases). Trimming left V 4 bases short and J 0 bases short, with 13 bases between. CDR3 length: 15 residues. Germline CDR1 is SGHDT and CDR2 is YYEEEE. CDR3 DNA: TGTGCCAGCAGCCCTGTGGGGGCCCTGAACACTGAAGCTTTCTTT. Translated: CASSPVGALNTEAFF.

The chain has TRBV7-2 and TRBJ2-7, with 9 bases that match TRBD2. Germline CDR1 reads SGHTA; CDR2 reads FQGNSA. This CDR3 has 19 amino acids. J lost 5 bases, V lost 5 bases, and 22 bases had no gene match. The CDR3 bases are TGTGCCAGCAGCGCCTCCGGTGTTAGCGGGAGAGGGTCGGATAACGAGCAGTACGTC. The encoded protein is CASSASGVSGRGSDNEQYV.